This T cell receptor beta chain is drawn from a study of blood T cell repertoires in COVID-19. Study-level information: Acute and convalescent COVID-19 specimens originated in the United States, Italy and Spain. In each case, the material was cDNA or gDNA derived from T cells, B-cell-depleted T cells, or PBMCs.

Libraries were prepared by immunoSEQ multiplex PCR; TCRdb keeps only in-frame clonotypes and omits some of them. The sample has around 300,000 clones; 80% to 90% are singletons. A Seattle source enrolled patients during active infection and followed them longitudinally. CDR3 length: 15 amino acids. The germline V gene has CDR1 KGHSH and CDR2 LQKENI. V lost 3 bases and J lost 3; bases outside the gene matches: 5. Sequencing was carried out using peripheral blood. The clonotype originates from a woman aged 70-85 years with COVID-19, enrolled during active disease. The chain recombines TRBV18 with TRBJ2-7, with 10 bases identical to TRBD1. CDR3: CASSPPGTGDYEQYF. In nucleotides, the CDR3 is TGTGCCAGCTCACCCCCCGGGACAGGGGACTACGAGCAGTACTTC.